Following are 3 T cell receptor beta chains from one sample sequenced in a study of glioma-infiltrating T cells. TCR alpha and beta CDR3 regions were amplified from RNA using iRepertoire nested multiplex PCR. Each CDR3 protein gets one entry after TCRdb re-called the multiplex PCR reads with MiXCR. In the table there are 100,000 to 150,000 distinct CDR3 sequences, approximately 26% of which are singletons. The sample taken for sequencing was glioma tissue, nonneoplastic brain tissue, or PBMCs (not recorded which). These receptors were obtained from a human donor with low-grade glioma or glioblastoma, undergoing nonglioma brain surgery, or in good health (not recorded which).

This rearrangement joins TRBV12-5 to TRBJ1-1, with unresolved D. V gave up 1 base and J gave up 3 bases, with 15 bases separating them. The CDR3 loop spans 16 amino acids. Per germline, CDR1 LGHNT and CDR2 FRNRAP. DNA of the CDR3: TGTGCTAGTGGTTTGGCGACCCCCCGGGGAGACACTGAAGCTTTCTTT. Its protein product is CASGLATPRGDTEAFF.

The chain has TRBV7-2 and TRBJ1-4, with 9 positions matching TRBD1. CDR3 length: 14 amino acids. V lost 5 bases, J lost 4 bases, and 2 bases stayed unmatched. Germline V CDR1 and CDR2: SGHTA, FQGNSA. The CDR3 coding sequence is TGTGCCAGCAGCACGGGACAGGGTAATGAAAAACTGTTTTTT. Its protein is CASSTGQGNEKLFF.

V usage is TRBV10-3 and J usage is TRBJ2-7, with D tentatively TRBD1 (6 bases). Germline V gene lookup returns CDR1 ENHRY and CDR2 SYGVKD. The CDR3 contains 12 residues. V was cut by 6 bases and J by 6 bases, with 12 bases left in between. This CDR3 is CAISESGVEQYV. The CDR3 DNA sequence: TGTGCCATCAGCGAATCAGGGGTCGAGCAGTACGTC.